The next 32 T cell receptor beta chains were all read from a single sample in a study of T cell responses to AZD1222 COVID-19 vaccine. Using immunoSEQ multiplex PCR, the repertoire was profiled, and TCRdb retains in-frame clones only, with some absent. Among 240,000 or so clones listed, approximately 95% were seen once. The material sequenced was peripheral blood, taken on day 0 of AZD1222 vaccination. These receptors were obtained from an adult in good health.

This chain links TRBV5-1 with TRBJ2-1; 7 positions match TRBD2. Germline CDR1 and CDR2: SGHRS and YFSETQ. The V and J ends lost 2 bases and 7 bases, in that order; junction bases with no gene match: 3. The CDR3 runs 13 residues. CDR3 sequence (DNA): TGCGCCAGCAGCTTCGGGGGGAGGAATGAGCAGTTCTTC. The encoded protein is CASSFGGRNEQFF. The full variable domain, in which reference TRBV5-1 and TRBJ2-1 provide the parts outside the CDR3, is KAGVTQTPRYLIKTRGQQVTLSCSPISGHRSVSWYQQTPGQGLQFLFEYFSETQRNKGNFPGRFSGRQFSNSRSEMNVSTLELGDSALYLCASSFGGRNEQFFGPGTRLTVL.

This chain links TRBV6-5 with TRBJ1-6; 7 bases are shared with TRBD1. The CDR3 is made up of 14 amino acids. Germline V gene lookup returns CDR1 MNHEY and CDR2 SVGAGI. J gave up 8 bases and V 4 bases, and 5 bases lay outside the gene matches. CDR3 sequence reads: CASSFTGADSPLHF. The CDR3 DNA is TGTGCCAGCAGTTTTACAGGGGCGGATTCACCCCTCCACTTT.

This chain connects TRBV6-5 to TRBJ1-4, with unresolved D. From germline, CDR1 is MNHEY and CDR2 SVGAGI. The CDR3 loop spans 13 amino acids. With 6 bases removed from V and 7 bases from J, the gap between germline ends came to 12 bases. The CDR3 DNA sequence: TGTGCCAGCAGCCCGTCGGGGAGTGAAAAACTGTTTTTT. Translating it yields CASSPSGSEKLFF.

The V call is TRBV5-1, the J call TRBJ2-2; 8 bases are a match to TRBD2. The length of the CDR3 is 16 residues. Trimming at V came to 4 bases and at J to 6 bases, leaving 11 bases not matched to a gene. Germline loops: CDR1 SGHRS, CDR2 YFSETQ. The CDR3 loop is CASSRGGRAGSGELFF. CDR3 sequence (DNA): TGCGCCAGCAGCCGCGGGGGGAGAGCGGGATCCGGGGAGCTGTTTTTT.

For the CDR3, the DNA is TGTGCCAGCAGCTTAGCTCCGGGACAGCGGTCGGGTCAGCCCCAGCATTTT. Translation gives CASSLAPGQRSGQPQHF. This chain joins TRBV7-2 and TRBJ1-5; 7 nucleotides line up with TRBD1. The germline V gene encodes CDR1 SGHTA and CDR2 FQGNSA. After removal of 0 bases from V and 6 bases from J, the junction contained 11 bases not matched to a gene. The CDR3 is 17 residues long.

The genes are TRBV6-6 and TRBJ1-4, with no clear D. Trimming took off 2 bases at V and 4 bases at J, with 14 bases between the two ends. The length of the CDR3 is 16 residues. Germline V gene lookup returns CDR1 MNHNY and CDR2 SVGAGI (reference sequence). CDR3 DNA sequence: TGTGCCAGCAGTTACGTGGTGAAGGAGGTTAATGAAAAACTGTTTTTT. This codes for CASSYVVKEVNEKLFF.

The chain has TRBV5-4 and TRBJ2-7, with D perhaps TRBD1 (6 bases). CDR3 length equals 15 residues. The ends were cut back, 4 bases at V and 5 bases at J, with 19 bases in the middle. Germline-derived CDR1 and CDR2 are SGHNT and YYREEE (reference sequence). The CDR3 protein is CASSPLAGASDEQYF. In DNA form, the CDR3 reads TGTGCCAGCAGCCCCCTTGCAGGGGCCTCGGACGAGCAGTACTTC.

Comments on this clone: One junction end disagrees with the germline gene, perhaps due to a read error. This chain uses TRBV2 with TRBJ2-1; 11 bases align to TRBD2. There are 14 residues in the CDR3. The germline V gene encodes CDR1 SNHLY and CDR2 FYNNEI. The CDR3 bases are TGTGCCAGCAGCGAAGGGACTAGCGGTATTGAGCAGTTCTTC. Translation: CASSEGTSGIEQFF.

The genes are TRBV5-4 and TRBJ2-3; 7 bases are shared with TRBD2. V shed 3 bases and J 0 bases; nucleotides not matched to a gene: 4. The CDR3 consists of 15 residues. Germline V gene sequence: CDR1 SGHNT, CDR2 YYREEE (reference sequence). This CDR3 is CASSSPGGSTDTQYF. The CDR3 DNA reads TGTGCCAGCAGCTCCCCCGGGGGGAGCACAGATACGCAGTATTTT.

The chain recombines TRBV6-2 or TRBV6-3 with TRBJ2-1, with a tentative D call TRBD2 (6 bases). The CDR3 length is 16 residues. The V gene lost 4 bases and the J gene lost 4 bases, with 17 bases spanning the gap. Germline-derived CDR1 and CDR2 are MNHEY and SVGEGT. The CDR3 here is CASSSIPEGRYNEQFF. The DNA for the CDR3 is TGTGCCAGCAGTTCAATCCCAGAGGGGAGGTACAATGAGCAGTTCTTC.

The chain uses TRBV28 and TRBJ1-1; a possible D gene is TRBD1 (6 bases). V lost 4 bases and J 1 base, leaving 10 bases between the germline ends. The length of the CDR3 is 14 residues. Germline V gives CDR1 MDHEN, CDR2 SYDVKM. For the CDR3, the DNA is TGTGCCAGCAGTTGGGGACAAGCGAACACTGAAGCTTTCTTT. Translation gives CASSWGQANTEAFF. Using reference TRBV28 and TRBJ1-1 for the parts outside the CDR3, the full variable domain is DVKVTQSSRYLVKRTGEKVFLECVQDMDHENMFWYRQDPGLGLRLIYFSYDVKMKEKGDIPEGYSVSREKKERFSLILESASTNQTSMYLCASSWGQANTEAFFGQGTRLTVV.

The chain uses TRBV5-4 and TRBJ2-5; D is undetermined. Germline V gene sequence: CDR1 SGHNT, CDR2 YYREEE (reference sequence). The CDR3 runs to 13 residues. Trimming shortened V by 0 bases and J by 1 base, and 4 bases separated the two germline ends. In DNA, the CDR3 is TGTGCCAGCAGCTTGGACCGCCAAGAGACCCAGTACTTC. Residues: CASSLDRQETQYF.

This rearrangement joins TRBV27 to TRBJ1-2, with D tentatively TRBD1 (6 bases). The CDR3 covers 13 residues. V lost 11 bases, J lost 8 bases, and 21 bases lay in between. Germline-derived CDR1 and CDR2 are MNHEY and SMNVEV (reference sequence). CDR3 bases: TGTGCCTCGTCAGCGGGGGCCATCGGGGGCTACACCTTC. It translates to CASSAGAIGGYTF.

CDR3 in DNA: TGTGCCAGCAGGGGGATGGAGAACACTGAAGCTTTCTTT. Translating gives CASRGMENTEAFF. The chain links TRBV12-3 or TRBV12-4 to TRBJ1-1; D is undetermined. Trimming cost V 6 bases and J 1 base, with 9 bases left between them. There are 13 residues in the CDR3.

The chain recombines TRBV18 with TRBJ1-4; D is unclear. With 2 bases removed from V and 0 bases from J, the gap between germline ends came to 4 bases. The length of the CDR3 is 14 residues. CDR1 KGHSH and CDR2 LQKENI come from the germline V gene. The CDR3 sequence is CASSPTTTNEKLFF. DNA for the CDR3: TGTGCCAGCTCACCAACTACAACTAATGAAAAACTGTTTTTT.

J is TRBJ2-3 and V is TRBV2; 8 bases fit TRBD2. In germline, CDR1 is SNHLY, CDR2 FYNNEI. This CDR3 has 14 residues. J gave up 2 bases and V 6 bases, and 4 bases lay outside the gene matches. CDR3 sequence reads: CASSGLALTDTQYF. The CDR3 DNA sequence: TGTGCCAGCAGCGGACTAGCCCTCACAGATACGCAGTATTTT.

The chain couples TRBV30 to TRBJ1-2; D unresolved. The CDR3 contains 12 residues. Deletions cut 1 base from V and 6 bases from J, with 9 bases between. CDR1 is GTSNPN and CDR2 is SVGIG in the germline V gene (reference sequence). CDR3 coding DNA: TGTGCCTGGAGTGGAGAGAGAAATGGCTACACCTTC. Translating gives CAWSGERNGYTF.

The chain has TRBV7-9 and TRBJ1-1, with 9 positions matching TRBD1. The trim removed 11 bases at V and 0 bases at J, leaving 4 bases unmatched. CDR3 length: 13 amino acids. Looked up from germline, CDR1 is SEHNR and CDR2 is FQNEAQ (reference sequence). CDR3 loop: CAGGTGMNTEAFF. The CDR3 nucleotides read TGTGCCGGCGGGACAGGGATGAACACTGAAGCTTTCTTT.

This clone came up a few times. V gene TRBV30 combines with J gene TRBJ2-7, with 7 positions matching TRBD2. The CDR3 consists of 13 residues. Germline values: CDR1 GTSNPN, CDR2 SVGIG (reference sequence). The ends lost 1 base at V and 4 bases at J; junction bases unmatched: 4. CDR3 DNA sequence: TGTGCCTGGAGTGGGGTGGGAGGGTACGAGCAGTACTTC. Protein product: CAWSGVGGYEQYF.

J is TRBJ2-1 and V is TRBV28; 8 bases are a match to TRBD2. CDR1 and CDR2 (germline): MDHEN, SYDVKM. J lost 6 bases, V lost 9 bases, and 10 bases had no gene match. The CDR3 runs to 14 residues. For the CDR3, the DNA is TGTGCCAGTTCGAGCGGGAGTGGGGGCAATGAGCAGTTCTTC. Amino acids: CASSSGSGGNEQFF.

The chain employs TRBV4-1 and TRBJ2-7; the D is unclear. The CDR3 contains 15 residues. CDR1 is MGHRA, CDR2 YSYEKL, per germline. V shed 5 bases and J shed 2 bases, with 16 bases lying between them. CDR3 DNA sequence: TGCGCCAGCAGCGGTCAGGAGCCAGGAACCTACGAGCAGTACTTC. Translated, it gives CASSGQEPGTYEQYF.

Worth noting for this clone: Other DNA sequences within the sample encode an identical CDR3. This chain joins TRBV18 and TRBJ1-5, with 8 nucleotides matching TRBD1. The CDR3 is 14 residues long. V dropped 3 bases and J dropped 2; count of bases not matched to a gene: 0. Per the germline V gene, CDR1 is KGHSH and CDR2 is LQKENI. Written as DNA, the CDR3 is TGTGCCAGCTCACCGGGACAGGGCAATCAGCCCCAGCATTTT. Translation gives CASSPGQGNQPQHF.

A single count supports this clone. The chain joins TRBV2 to TRBJ1-6; D is ambiguous. CDR3 size: 13 residues. In germline, CDR1 is SNHLY, CDR2 FYNNEI. Trimming stripped 8 bases from V and 7 bases from J, with 12 bases between. The CDR3 DNA sequence: TGTGCCAGCTTCTGGACGGGAAATTCACCCCTCCACTTT. Encoded protein: CASFWTGNSPLHF.

This clone was found a few times. The rearrangement uses TRBV19 and TRBJ2-1, with D perhaps TRBD1 or TRBD2 (6 bases each). CDR3 length equals 15 residues. In germline, CDR1 is LNHDA, CDR2 SQIVND (reference sequence). V shed 6 bases and J shed 6 bases, with 18 bases lying between them. This CDR3 is CASSPLEGDTNEQFF. The CDR3 coding sequence is TGTGCCAGTAGCCCATTGGAGGGGGATACCAATGAGCAGTTCTTC.

This clone was detected only once. The chain uses TRBV20-1 and TRBJ1-3; perhaps TRBD1 as D (5 bases). CDR1 and CDR2 (germline): DFQATT, SNEGSKA (reference sequence). CDR3 length: 13 residues. Trimming took off 3 bases at V and 3 bases at J, with 9 bases between the two ends. For the CDR3, the DNA is TGCAGTGCTAGTCCCAGGGTTGGAAACACCATATATTTT. It is translated as CSASPRVGNTIYF.

The V call is TRBV28, the J call TRBJ1-4; 9 bases line up with TRBD1. This CDR3 region has 15 residues. After removal of 8 bases from V and 2 bases from J, the junction contained 6 bases not matched to a gene. The germline V gene encodes CDR1 MDHEN and CDR2 SYDVKM. CDR3 residues: CASWGGTGTNEKLFF. The CDR3 DNA sequence: TGTGCCAGCTGGGGGGGGACAGGGACTAATGAAAAACTGTTTTTT.

This sequence joins TRBV6-2 or TRBV6-3 and TRBJ2-7, with no clear D. V was pared by 5 bases and J by 2 bases, with 13 bases between. This CDR3 spans 14 amino acids. Looked up from germline, CDR1 is MNHEY and CDR2 is SVGEGT. CDR3 region: CASSTSVVPYEQYF. The CDR3 nucleotides are TGTGCCAGCAGTACCTCCGTCGTTCCCTACGAGCAGTACTTC.

The V call is TRBV7-9, the J call TRBJ2-6, with D hard to call. The germline V and J ends were trimmed by 1 base and 0 bases, with 13 bases remaining between them. This CDR3 has 18 amino acids. CDR1 and CDR2 from the germline V gene are SEHNR and FQNEAQ (reference sequence). The CDR3: CASSLERLEGSGANVLTF. The CDR3 DNA sequence: TGTGCCAGCAGCTTAGAACGGTTGGAAGGCTCTGGGGCCAACGTCCTGACTTTC.

This clone has just a few counts. The V call is TRBV6-2 or TRBV6-3, the J call TRBJ2-5; 10 bases are shared with TRBD1. This CDR3 spans 15 amino acids. In germline, CDR1 is MNHEY, CDR2 SVGEGT. V trimming: 1 base; J trimming: 7 bases; junction bases outside the gene matches: 6. The CDR3 loop is CASSYWTGGDPTQYF. CDR3 nucleotide sequence: TGTGCCAGCAGTTACTGGACAGGGGGTGATCCGACCCAGTACTTC.

This chain joins TRBV5-6 and TRBJ1-5; 8 bases match TRBD1. The germline V gene has CDR1 SGHDT and CDR2 YYEEEE. V was clipped by 4 bases and J by 0 bases; unmatched bases: 12. The CDR3 loop spans 18 amino acids. In nucleotides, the CDR3 is TGTGCCAGCAGCATACGGACAGGGCCGATCCATAGCAATCAGCCCCAGCATTTT. Its translation: CASSIRTGPIHSNQPQHF.

The rearrangement links TRBV12-3 or TRBV12-4 to TRBJ2-1; the D is unclear. The length of the CDR3 is 12 residues. V lost 2 bases to trimming and J lost 13 bases, with 12 bases between them. This chain's CDR3 is CASSLMADGQFF. The CDR3 region has the DNA TGTGCCAGCAGTTTAATGGCAGACGGTCAGTTCTTC.

The V gene is TRBV9, the J gene TRBJ2-7; D possibly matches TRBD1 or TRBD2 (6 bases each). The CDR3 contains 13 residues. Trimming removed 0 bases at V and 5 bases at J, with 9 bases between. Per the germline V gene, CDR1 is SGDLS and CDR2 is YYNGEE. DNA of the CDR3: TGTGCCAGCAGCGTAGCCGGGGGCCACGAGCAGTACTTC. Its protein is CASSVAGGHEQYF.